This T cell receptor beta chain was sequenced in a study of blood T cell repertoires in COVID-19. Study background: Sample material is recorded as cDNA or gDNA derived from T cells, B-cell-depleted T cells, or PBMCs.

Per the authors' pipeline: Amplification from reference gene primers served as the basis for estimated nucleated cell counts. TCRdb's copy holds only in-frame clones and misses some; the assay was immunoSEQ multiplex PCR. That table furnishes V, J and clone size, whereas the DNA furnished D and trimming. Counted here are approximately 70,000 clones, around 88% occurring once; the ten biggest clones make up 6% to 7%. The germline CDR1 and CDR2 sequences are MNHEY and SMNVEV (reference sequence). The CDR3 extends over 15 amino acids. V lost 5 bases and J 10 bases, leaving 18 bases between the germline ends.

Sequences were obtained from peripheral blood. This TCR was recovered from a woman between 70 and 85 years old with acute or convalescent COVID-19. The chain employs TRBV27 and TRBJ1-6; the D is unclear. The CDR3 region has the DNA TGTGCCAGCAGTAGGCAGGTATTTTCTGACTCACCCCTCCACTTT. It yields the protein CASSRQVFSDSPLHF.